Following are 29 T cell receptor beta chains from one sample sequenced in a study of response to subunit inactivated influenza vaccine. TCRdb passed the RT-PCR reads through MiXCR, listing each CDR3 protein once. The sample carries about 700,000 distinct CDR3 sequences, approximately 15% recorded once. Material: PBMCs from blood, obtained about 14 days before vaccination. These receptors all come from a man in his fifties or sixties who received an inactivated influenza vaccine.

Points on this clonotype: The junction and the germline gene differ at one end; a read error may be behind it. The chain has TRBV27 and TRBJ2-2, with 10 bases that match TRBD1. CDR1 and CDR2 from the germline V gene are MNHEY and SMNVEV (reference sequence). This CDR3 has 16 amino acids. CDR3 region: CAISPTGGTGAGELFF. Here the CDR3 DNA reads TGTGCCATCAGTCCTACCGGGGGGACAGGGGCCGGGGAGCTGTTTTTT.

The V and J genes are TRBV5-6 and TRBJ2-1; no reliable D call. The V end lost 0 bases, the J end lost 0 bases, and 10 bases lay between the germline ends. This CDR3 is 16 amino acids long. Germline CDR1 reads SGHDT; CDR2 reads YYEEEE. The CDR3 DNA reads TGTGCCAGCAGCTTGGAGCGCCGACGCTCCTACAATGAGCAGTTCTTC. Translation gives CASSLERRRSYNEQFF.

This clonotype appeared many times. The chain carries TRBV4-1 and TRBJ1-2; a weak D match, TRBD1 (6 bases). The CDR3 extends over 14 amino acids. The ends were cut back, 3 bases at V and 4 bases at J, with 12 bases in the middle. The germline gives CDR1 MGHRA, CDR2 YSYEKL. The CDR3 coding sequence is TGCGCCAGCAGCCAGGATACAGGGTCCTATGGCTACACCTTC. This encodes CASSQDTGSYGYTF.

This clonotype showed up just a few times. This chain joins TRBV6-1 and TRBJ1-5; D may be TRBD1 (6 bases). V was pared by 8 bases and J by 3 bases, with 11 bases between. CDR1 and CDR2 from the germline V gene are MNHNS and SASEGT. The CDR3 runs to 13 residues. The CDR3 region has the DNA TGTGCCAGCGGGGGCAGGGACAATCAGCCCCAGCATTTT. Protein: CASGGRDNQPQHF.

This clonotype turned up a few times. The chain uses TRBV6-2 or TRBV6-3 and TRBJ2-5, with unresolved D. CDR3 length equals 12 residues. CDR1 MNHEY and CDR2 SVGEGT come from the germline V gene. V gave up 7 bases and J gave up 3 bases, with 9 bases separating them. CDR3 DNA: TGTGCCAGCAACGGGCTAGAAGAGACCCAGTACTTC. Encoded protein: CASNGLEETQYF.

This clonotype came up many times. In DNA, the CDR3 is TGTGCCAGCAGTTTTAATACTGGGTATACGCAGTATTTT. This codes for CASSFNTGYTQYF. The chain has TRBV12-3 or TRBV12-4 and TRBJ2-3; D is unresolved. The germline V and J ends were trimmed by 3 bases and 7 bases, with 11 bases remaining between them. The CDR3 runs to 13 residues.

This chain links TRBV4-3 with TRBJ2-1; D unclear. The V and J ends lost 0 bases and 3 bases respectively, with 9 bases between them. The germline V gene has CDR1 LGHNA and CDR2 YSLEER. This CDR3 region has 15 residues. The CDR3 sequence: CASSQDGPVYNEQFF. The CDR3 DNA is TGCGCCAGCAGCCAAGATGGGCCAGTCTACAATGAGCAGTTCTTC.

In its sample, this clonotype was seen a few times. The J gene is TRBJ2-1, the V gene TRBV5-1; D might be TRBD1 (5 bases). V lost 0 bases and J 10 bases, leaving 14 bases between the germline ends. Looked up from germline, CDR1 is SGHRS and CDR2 is YFSETQ. The CDR3 contains 14 residues. This CDR3 reads CASSLDVTEAEQFF. CDR3 nucleotides: TGCGCCAGCAGCTTGGATGTGACAGAGGCCGAGCAGTTCTTC.

This clonotype was counted a few times. This sequence joins TRBV30 and TRBJ2-1; D unclear. The V and J ends lost 0 bases and 2 bases respectively, with 14 bases between them. The CDR3 runs 16 residues. Germline CDR1 and CDR2: GTSNPN and SVGIG (reference sequence). CDR3 amino acids: CAWSVWTPKTYNEQFF. The CDR3 DNA reads TGTGCCTGGAGTGTATGGACCCCTAAGACCTACAATGAGCAGTTCTTC.

The V gene is TRBV20-1, the J gene TRBJ2-3; 13 positions agree with TRBD2. Losses at the gene ends were 6 bases for V and 3 bases for J; bases not matched to a gene: 3. Germline CDR1 is DFQATT and CDR2 is SNEGSKA (reference sequence). The CDR3 length is 14 residues. CDR3 sequence: CSALTSGGTDTQYF. CDR3 sequence (DNA): TGCAGTGCGCTGACTAGCGGGGGGACAGATACGCAGTATTTT.

The V gene is TRBV4-2, the J gene TRBJ2-5; D may be TRBD1 (5 bases). Germline CDR1 and CDR2: LGHNA and YNFKEQ. CDR3 length: 17 residues. Deletions cut 1 base from V and 4 bases from J, with 19 bases between. CDR3 sequence (DNA): TGTGCCAGCAGCCAAGCCGCGAGTGGGGCCATAGGAGAGACCCAGTACTTC. This gives the protein CASSQAASGAIGETQYF.

This clonotype was seen only once. The rearrangement joins TRBV11-2 to TRBJ1-2; D uncertain. The CDR3 has 11 residues. The germline gives CDR1 SGHAT, CDR2 FQNNGV. V was clipped by 3 bases and J by 14 bases, with 13 bases between them. This CDR3 is CASSFRDSATF. CDR3 bases: TGTGCCAGCAGCTTTCGAGATAGTGCTACCTTC.

This clonotype was counted between two and nine times. The chain carries TRBV6-1 and TRBJ1-4; D is ambiguous. The germline gives CDR1 MNHNS, CDR2 SASEGT. V was pared by 1 base and J by 4 bases, with 7 bases between. The CDR3 runs 14 residues. The chain's CDR3 is CASSEESVNEKLFF. DNA for the CDR3: TGTGCCAGCAGTGAAGAATCTGTTAATGAAAAACTGTTTTTT.

Ten or more counts support this clonotype. The gene calls are TRBV25-1 and TRBJ2-5, with D tentatively TRBD2 (7 bases). Trimming removed 0 bases at V and 1 base at J, with 15 bases between. CDR3 length equals 17 residues. Germline V gene sequence: CDR1 MGHDK, CDR2 SYGVNS. The CDR3 DNA is TGTGCCAGCAGTGAATACCTCGGCGGGGGCCCCCAAGAGACCCAGTACTTC. It specifies CASSEYLGGGPQETQYF.

This clonotype was detected a few times. The chain joins TRBV2 to TRBJ1-4; TRBD1 matches at 10 bases. The CDR3 contains 15 residues. Germline V CDR1 and CDR2: SNHLY, FYNNEI. Germline trimming cut 7 bases from V and 4 bases from J; bases unmatched to any gene: 6. Written as DNA, the CDR3 is TGTGCCAGCAAGACTCGGACAGGGGGTAATGAAAAACTGTTTTTT. It specifies CASKTRTGGNEKLFF.

The sample holds a few counts of this clonotype. The V and J genes are TRBV24-1 and TRBJ2-5; 7 bases match TRBD1. The germline V gene encodes CDR1 KGHDR and CDR2 SFDVKD. The length of the CDR3 is 16 residues. The J segment lost 5 bases and the V segment lost 4 bases, leaving 12 bases of the junction unmatched. The CDR3 DNA reads as TGTGCCACCAGTGACCCTGGGACAGCCCCGGGGGAGACCCAGTACTTC. This translates into CATSDPGTAPGETQYF.

The chain recombines TRBV4-3 with TRBJ2-1; D possibly uses TRBD1 or TRBD2 (6 bases each). The CDR3 extends over 15 amino acids. V was clipped by 2 bases and J by 9 bases, with 17 bases between them. In germline, CDR1 is LGHNA, CDR2 YSLEER. For the CDR3, the DNA is TGCGCCAGCAGCCAATGGAGTGGGGGGCGGGGTGAGCAGTTCTTC. It specifies CASSQWSGGRGEQFF.

There are a few counts of this clonotype. This chain links TRBV2 with TRBJ2-7; tentative D call: TRBD1 (6 bases). The CDR3 covers 14 residues. CDR1 and CDR2 (germline): SNHLY, FYNNEI. V dropped 5 bases and J dropped 7 bases, with 18 bases sitting between them. CDR3 in amino acids: CASSQRDTVGEQYF. DNA of the CDR3: TGTGCCAGCAGTCAACGGGACACGGTAGGGGAGCAGTACTTC.

This clonotype turned up a few times. The rearrangement links TRBV12-3 or TRBV12-4 to TRBJ2-5; D call uncertain. CDR3 length: 15 residues. The V end was cut by 2 bases, the J end by 2 bases, with 12 bases between. The CDR3 bases are TGTGCCAGCAGTTTAAGTATAGGTTGGCAAGAGACCCAGTACTTC. Residues: CASSLSIGWQETQYF.

This clonotype was detected ten times or more. The V call is TRBV6-2 or TRBV6-3, the J call TRBJ2-1; weak D call: TRBD1 (6 bases). Germline CDR1 reads MNHEY; CDR2 reads SVGEGT. V was pared by 4 bases and J by 1 base, with 8 bases between. The length of the CDR3 is 14 residues. The CDR3 region is CASSSTGSYNEQFF. In DNA, the CDR3 is TGTGCCAGCAGTTCAACAGGGTCCTACAATGAGCAGTTCTTC.

The J gene is TRBJ1-1, the V gene TRBV29-1; D gene unclear. CDR1 is SQVTM, CDR2 ANQGSEA, per germline. The CDR3 sequence is 13 residues long. The ends were cut back, 7 bases at V and 4 bases at J, with 16 bases in the middle. In nucleotides, the CDR3 is TGCAGCGCTAAGACCCAGGCGGCCACTGAAGCTTTCTTT. This codes for CSAKTQAATEAFF.

In this sample, this clonotype turned up many times. Here the CDR3 reads CASRTGTALAKNIQYF. In DNA form, the CDR3 reads TGTGCCAGCAGAACCGGGACCGCACTAGCCAAAAACATTCAGTACTTC. V usage is TRBV2 and J usage is TRBJ2-4; D tentatively reads TRBD1 or TRBD2 (5 bases each). V lost 6 bases to trimming and J lost 0 bases, with 15 bases between them. This CDR3 spans 16 amino acids. Germline CDR1 SNHLY, CDR2 FYNNEI.

The V call is TRBV10-3, the J call TRBJ1-3; TRBD1 matches 8 bases. CDR3 length: 18 residues. CDR1 is ENHRY, CDR2 SYGVKD, per germline. Trimming took 2 bases from V and 0 from J; bases not matched to a gene: 9. The CDR3 region has the DNA TGTGCCATCAGTGAGGGACAGGGTGTCCGAAGCTCTGGAAACACCATATATTTT. Translated: CAISEGQGVRSSGNTIYF.

The sample holds a few counts of this clonotype. This chain joins TRBV6-2 or TRBV6-3 and TRBJ2-3, with 7 bases identical to TRBD2. J was trimmed by 0 bases and V by 6 bases; bases with no gene match: 6. The CDR3 loop spans 15 amino acids. The germline gives CDR1 MNHEY, CDR2 SVGEGT. CDR3 residues: CASRTSDTSTDTQYF. In nucleotides, the CDR3 is TGTGCCAGCAGAACTAGCGATACTAGCACAGATACGCAGTATTTT.

This clonotype was found a few times. The gene calls are TRBV6-5 and TRBJ1-1; D is unclear. The germline V gene has CDR1 MNHEY and CDR2 SVGAGI. CDR3 length: 12 amino acids. V lost 2 bases to trimming and J lost 5 bases, with 6 bases between them. CDR3 loop: CASSYGLTEAFF. As DNA, the CDR3 is TGTGCCAGCAGTTACGGGTTAACTGAAGCTTTCTTT.

This clonotype occurred a few times. The CDR3 protein is CASSLGTESTEAFF. The CDR3 nucleotides read TGTGCCAGCAGCTTAGGGACAGAGAGTACTGAAGCTTTCTTT. The chain uses TRBV11-2 and TRBJ1-1, with TRBD1 as a possible D gene (6 bases). Germline-derived CDR1 and CDR2 are SGHAT and FQNNGV. CDR3 length: 14 residues. Trimming removed 1 base from V and 5 bases from J, with 11 bases in between.

This clonotype appeared many times. The chain employs TRBV10-3 and TRBJ2-2, with D possibly matching TRBD2 (5 bases). The CDR3 contains 18 residues. V was shortened by 3 bases and J by 2 bases, with 19 bases between the two germline ends. Germline V CDR1 and CDR2: ENHRY, SYGVKD. The CDR3 sequence: CAISDLTKPGSNTGELFF. The CDR3 DNA sequence: TGTGCCATCAGTGATCTTACTAAACCGGGATCTAACACCGGGGAGCTGTTTTTT.

This clonotype has more than one count but fewer than ten. The J gene is TRBJ1-1, the V gene TRBV9; D unclear. CDR1 and CDR2 from the germline V gene are SGDLS and YYNGEE. Trimming stripped 4 bases from V and 0 bases from J, with 16 bases between. The length of the CDR3 is 16 residues. CDR3 sequence reads: CASSPLKGPLNTEAFF. The CDR3 nucleotides read TGTGCCAGCAGCCCCCTAAAGGGCCCTTTGAACACTGAAGCTTTCTTT.

Only a few counts were recorded for this clonotype. The chain carries TRBV5-1 and TRBJ2-2; the match to TRBD2 covers 7 bases. Germline V CDR1 and CDR2: SGHRS, YFSETQ. This CDR3 comprises 16 residues. The V and J ends lost 2 bases and 4 bases, in that order; junction bases with no gene match: 8. CDR3 loop: CASSLRTSQGTGELFF. CDR3 nucleotide sequence: TGCGCCAGCAGCTTACGGACTAGTCAAGGCACCGGGGAGCTGTTTTTT.